This T cell receptor (beta chain) derives from a study of T cells in Graves' hyperthyroidism and ophthalmopathy (dated by TCRdb to 2018 to 2020). Study-level background: Peripheral blood was sampled at the time of initial diagnosis, prior to any treatment. A discovery cohort of roughly 100 patients, 43 with Graves' ophthalmopathy and 57 with stable Graves' hyperthyroidism, was used to find distinguishing TCR V-J signatures. Whether ophthalmopathy could be predicted prospectively was tested in an independent validation cohort made up of under 20 hyperthyroidism patients plus 17 patients who later progressed to ophthalmopathy. The approximately 97 discovery patients were randomly divided into training and test sets at a 7:3 ratio. In several Graves' hyperthyroidism patients, the study also compared T-cell repertoires from thyroid tissue with T-cell repertoires from blood. Following sampling, methimazole starting at 30 mg daily was given to hyperthyroidism patients, and high-dose intravenous methylprednisolone was given to ophthalmopathy patients. According to the paper, TCR Vbeta CDR3 sequencing was carried out on roughly 130 peripheral blood samples, which came from more than 40 ophthalmopathy, around 75 hyperthyroidism and about 17 progressor patients.

This clonotype was counted at least ten times. Its antigen remains unidentified. Per-base qualities were not stored, and no clone one base away is much larger. Sequences SGHAT (CDR1) and FQNNGV (CDR2) are obtained from the germline V gene. The CDR3 holds 15 amino acids from the cysteine to the phenylalanine. Solely the CDR3 DNA is kept, with 45 bases framed from the first base. Cut back by 5 bases and 7 bases, the V and J ends lie 17 bases apart. Stable Graves' hyperthyroidism was defined as no progression to ophthalmopathy during 18 months of follow-up. Hyperthyroidism patients were newly diagnosed, had a disease duration of under 2 months, and were aged 18 to 65 years. The study excluded patients with uncontrolled infections, other autoimmune diseases, pregnancy or lactation. Diagnoses relied on clinical symptoms, serum thyroxine and TRAb, thyroid ultrasound and orbital computed tomography. PBMCs were isolated from more than 8 ml of fresh peripheral blood by Ficoll-Paque density gradient centrifugation. Total RNA was extracted with Trizol reagent, and quality was checked on an Agilent 2100 Bioanalyzer.

Here is what the overall study found, with its caveats: In validation, progression to ophthalmopathy was predicted by the model with around 71% sensitivity and 72.22% specificity, a median of roughly 6 months before onset. Blood samples also contained most of the expanded thyroid clonotypes (frequency above 0.001), which suggests that blood repertoires may reflect thyroid immune responses. Sample size was not statistically predetermined, and investigators were not blinded to group allocation. A model built on a 13 V-J signature distinguished ophthalmopathy from stable hyperthyroidism, reaching approximately 89% sensitivity and around 81% specificity in cross-validation and 80%/75% in testing.

The TCR beta CDR3 regions were amplified from the RNA transcripts. A first-round RT-PCR of the TCR CDR3 used the HTBI primer set with the Qiagen OneStep RT-PCR kit. Libraries were constructed in a second round of multiplex PCR, after which size selection and purification were performed. Sequencing of the libraries was done on an Illumina HiSeq2000 using paired-end 100 bp reads. In the authors' own workflow: SOAPnuke was used to process the raw data, throwing out any read that contained adapters or uncalled bases, had a mean Phred below 15, or lacked an exact constant-primer or identifier match. COPE v1.2.5 was used to merge the high-quality paired reads, and each unique nucleotide sequence was defined as a clonotype. MiTCR v1.1 was used to align clonotypes to the IMGT TRBV, TRBD and TRBJ reference segments. The analysis included only V-J combinations with a frequency above 0.0001, which together covered 99% to 99.2% of the repertoires. A TCS score was defined as the ratio between F50 (clonal expansion) and ExV (chaos), using BLOSUM62-based TCRdist between CDR3 peptides within each V-J. Welch's t-statistics and random forest reduced 500 to 650 V-J features to 10 to 15, which were used in a naive Bayes classifier (R e1071). TCRdb ran its own pipeline on the public reads, namely fastp trimming at Q25 and MiXCR clone calling, and kept in-frame beta chains. Rows with a matching CDR3 protein are joined into one entry that keeps the most common DNA and genes. The V and J calls and clone size are TCRdb's, not the authors'. The sample table records 300,000 to 350,000 distinct CDR3 sequences; 18% of these occur just once. Around 54% of the sample is in the top ten clones.

The sequence derives from a woman aged 50 to 60 with Graves' hyperthyroidism. The sequenced sample was blood. This chain is built from TRBV11-2 and TRBJ1-4; the D gene cannot be named for sure. The nucleotide sequence is TGTGCCAGCAGCCCCTCGACCGGGGATGGTGAAAAACTGTTTTTT. It specifies CASSPSTGDGEKLFF. With all but the CDR3 taken from the reference TRBV11-2 and TRBJ1-4 genes, the full variable domain is: EAGVAQSPRYKIIEKRQSVAFWCNPISGHATLYWYQQILGQGPKLLIQFQNNGVVDDSQLPKDRFSAERLKGVDSTLKIQPAKLEDSAVYLCASSPSTGDGEKLFFGSGTQLSVL.